The rows below give T cell receptor beta chains drawn from one sample of a study of T cell responses to AZD1222 COVID-19 vaccine. Only in-frame clones appear in the TCRdb table, and some are missing; sequencing was by immunoSEQ multiplex PCR. The sample has some 150,000 clones, roughly 90% seen once; the top ten hold approximately 5.1%. Specimen: peripheral blood, collected 28 days after the second dose of the MenACWY control vaccine. The receptors here all came from an adult who received the MenACWY meningococcal vaccine as a control. CDR3s include the opening cysteine and the closing phenylalanine or tryptophan. D genes are given only for firm matches. A clone size is listed for some rows: how often the clone was seen (once, few, many), or a class if it is expanded.

size	length	D	V	J	DNA	CDR3
NA	14	NA	TRBV9	TRBJ1-4	TGTGCCAGCAGCCCGGGGGGCACTAATGAAAAACTGTTTTTT	CASSPGGTNEKLFF
NA	14	NA	TRBV7-8	TRBJ2-5	TGTGCCAGCAGCTCGGAATTTCTACAAGAGACCCAGTACTTC	CASSSEFLQETQYF
NA	16	TRBD2	TRBV9	TRBJ2-1	TGTGCCAGCAGCGTAGGGACTAGCGGGATAAAAGAAGAGCAGTTCTTC	CASSVGTSGIKEEQFF
NA	15	NA	TRBV7-3	TRBJ2-2	TGTGCCAGCAGCCCGCCCGGGGGGAACACCGGGGAGCTGTTTTTT	CASSPPGGNTGELFF
once	16	NA	TRBV9	TRBJ1-3	TGTGCCAGCAGCGCGGACCCTCGGGCGTCTGGAAACACCATATATTTT	CASSADPRASGNTIYF
NA	14	NA	TRBV29-1	TRBJ1-3	TGCAGCGTTGTGTACGGAGCCGCTGGAAACACCATATATTTT	CSVVYGAAGNTIYF
NA	15	NA	TRBV7-2	TRBJ1-1	TGTGCCAGCAGCTCAGAAGGCGGGGTGGGGGAGGTTGCTTTCTTT	CASSSEGGVGEVAFF
NA	14	NA	TRBV25-1	TRBJ2-1	TGTGCCAGCAGGGGGAGGACAGCGGACAATGAGCAGTTCTTC	CASRGRTADNEQFF
NA	14	NA	TRBV19	TRBJ2-3	TGTGCCAGTCAAAGGGGACCCAGCACAGATACGCAGTATTTT	CASQRGPSTDTQYF
NA	14	NA	TRBV7-3	TRBJ1-1	TGTGCCAGCAGCGGAGACAGTTTCGTCACTGAAGCTTTCTTT	CASSGDSFVTEAFF
NA	16	NA	TRBV6-2/TRBV6-3	TRBJ1-5	TGTGCCAGCAGTTACTCGAGAGGCCGGACAAATCAGCCCCAGCATTTT	CASSYSRGRTNQPQHF
NA	13	NA	TRBV5-1	TRBJ1-2	TGCGCCAGCAGCTTGGTTAGCAACTATGGCTACACCTTC	CASSLVSNYGYTF
once	15	TRBD1	TRBV18	TRBJ2-2	TGTGCCAGCTCGCAAGGGACAGGGAACACCGGGGAGCTGTTTTTT	CASSQGTGNTGELFF
NA	13	NA	TRBV4-3	TRBJ1-2	TGCGCCAGCAGCTTTGGGGAGCTAGGGGGCTACACCTTC	CASSFGELGGYTF
NA	13	NA	TRBV19	TRBJ2-2	TGTGCCAGTAGTCCCGGAGGGGCCGGGGAGCTGTTTTTT	CASSPGGAGELFF
NA	14	NA	TRBV19	TRBJ2-5	TGTGCCAGTAGTATGTCCCACCTCGAGGGGACCCAGTACTTC	CASSMSHLEGTQYF
NA	12	NA	TRBV7-2	TRBJ1-3	TGTGCCAGCAGCTCCCAAGGAAACACCATATATTTT	CASSSQGNTIYF
NA	14	NA	TRBV9	TRBJ1-6	TGTGCCAGCAGCGTAGGTGCCCTAAGATCACCCCTCCACTTT	CASSVGALRSPLHF
NA	14	TRBD1	TRBV28	TRBJ1-5	TGTGCCAGCAGTTACAGGGGAAGATATCAGCCCCAGCATTTT	CASSYRGRYQPQHF
NA	18	TRBD1	TRBV5-1	TRBJ1-2	TGCGCCAGCCAACCCGGGACCGGGACAGGCTTCCTTCGGGGGGGCTACACCTTC	CASQPGTGTGFLRGGYTF
NA	15	TRBD1	TRBV19	TRBJ2-5	TGTGCCAGTAGTAGGGGGGACAGGTTCCAAGAGACCCAGTACTTC	CASSRGDRFQETQYF
NA	17	NA	TRBV10-3	TRBJ1-2	TGTGCCATCAGATCGGACACTCCGGGCCCAGCTAACTATGGCTACACCTTC	CAIRSDTPGPANYGYTF
NA	14	TRBD1	TRBV4-2	TRBJ2-1	TGTGCCAGCAGCCAAGAAACAGGGGGCAGCGAGCAGTTCTTC	CASSQETGGSEQFF
NA	12	NA	TRBV6-2/TRBV6-3	TRBJ1-2	TGTGCCAGCAGCCCCGGTCGGAGAGGCTACACCTTC	CASSPGRRGYTF
NA	13	NA	TRBV7-9	TRBJ1-1	TGTGCCAGCAGCTTAAGCGGGGGCACTGAAGCTTTCTTT	CASSLSGGTEAFF
NA	13	NA	TRBV5-1	TRBJ2-7	TGCGCCAGCAGACCTACAGCGGGCTACGAGCAGTACTTC	CASRPTAGYEQYF
NA	13	NA	TRBV12-3/TRBV12-4	TRBJ2-3	TGTGCCAGCACACTACAATACACAGATACGCAGTATTTT	CASTLQYTDTQYF
once	11	NA	TRBV6-2/TRBV6-3	TRBJ2-4	TGTGCCAGCAGTTATCTTGACGCTCAGTACTTC	CASSYLDAQYF
NA	13	NA	TRBV27	TRBJ1-5	TGTGCCAGCAGTTTCCTTCCAGGTCAGCCCCAGCATTTT	CASSFLPGQPQHF
NA	16	NA	TRBV27	TRBJ1-4	TGTGCCAGCAGTTTCACAGGGAAGTGGACTAATGAAAAACTGTTTTTT	CASSFTGKWTNEKLFF
once	13	NA	TRBV30	TRBJ1-5	TGTGCCTGGAGTACTCTCGACAATCAGCCCCAGCATTTT	CAWSTLDNQPQHF
NA	17	NA	TRBV5-1	TRBJ1-2	TGCGCCAGCAGCTTGGGGGGAAACCGACAGTCATCCTATGGCTACACCTTC	CASSLGGNRQSSYGYTF
NA	18	TRBD2	TRBV9	TRBJ2-6	TGTGCCAGCAGCGATGGGACTAGCGGGACAGGTGGGGCCAACGTCCTGACTTTC	CASSDGTSGTGGANVLTF
once	13	NA	TRBV5-6	TRBJ1-2	TGTGCCAGCAGCTTGGAATCATACTATGGCTACACCTTC	CASSLESYYGYTF
NA	11	NA	TRBV25-1	TRBJ1-1	TGTGCCAGCAGTGTCGGGGCTGAAGCTTTCTTT	CASSVGAEAFF
NA	15	NA	TRBV7-6	TRBJ1-2	TGTGCCAGCAGCTTAATAGAGTTTGCTAACTATGGCTACACCTTC	CASSLIEFANYGYTF
few	13	TRBD1	TRBV24-1	TRBJ1-2	TGTGCCACCAGAGGACAGGACGCTTATGGCTACACCTTC	CATRGQDAYGYTF
NA	11	NA	TRBV30	TRBJ2-4	TGTGCCTGGGGAGACAGCAACATTCAGTACTTC	CAWGDSNIQYF
NA	12	NA	TRBV27	TRBJ1-2	TGTGCCAGCAGTCCACAGGGTAGTGGCTACACCTTC	CASSPQGSGYTF
NA	16	TRBD1	TRBV5-1	TRBJ2-7	TGCGCCAGCAGCTCTTTTGGAGGGACAGGGGTTAACGAGCAGTACTTC	CASSSFGGTGVNEQYF
NA	15	TRBD1	TRBV3-1/TRBV3-2	TRBJ2-5	TGTGCCAGCAGCCAAGATGACAGGGGGCCGGAGACCCAGTACTTC	CASSQDDRGPETQYF
NA	15	NA	TRBV18	TRBJ1-4	TGTGCCAGCTCACACAACAGGGAAACGGGTGAAAAACTGTTTTTT	CASSHNRETGEKLFF
NA	16	TRBD1	TRBV7-3	TRBJ2-6	TGTGCCAGCAGCTGGGACAGGGCCTCTGGGGCCAACGTCCTGACTTTC	CASSWDRASGANVLTF
few	14	TRBD1	TRBV25-1	TRBJ2-7	TGTGCCAGCCTAGAGACAGGGGGCTCCTACGAGCAGTACTTC	CASLETGGSYEQYF
NA	16	NA	TRBV7-2	TRBJ1-1	TGTGCCAGCAGCTTAGACTTCGGGGTTCGGGGCACTGAAGCTTTCTTT	CASSLDFGVRGTEAFF
NA	12	NA	TRBV4-2	TRBJ1-1	TGTGCCAGCAGCCGGGAGGGAACTGAAGCTTTCTTT	CASSREGTEAFF
NA	15	NA	TRBV2	TRBJ2-1	TGTGCCAGCAGGCGTGGGGCCGGGAGATGGGATGAGCAGTTCTTC	CASRRGAGRWDEQFF
NA	13	NA	TRBV19	TRBJ1-6	TGTGCCAGTAAGAGACAGAGCAATTCACCCCTCCACTTT	CASKRQSNSPLHF
NA	14	NA	TRBV5-1	TRBJ2-2	TGCGCCAGCCAACCGACGGGGGCGCAAGGGGAGCTGTTTTTT	CASQPTGAQGELFF
NA	17	TRBD2	TRBV28	TRBJ2-1	TGTGCCAGCAGTTTTCAAAAGGGCGGGAGGCGGGGCAATGAGCAGTTCTTC	CASSFQKGGRRGNEQFF
NA	15	NA	TRBV28	TRBJ1-1	TGTGCCAGCAGTTTACCGACAAGTTTTAACACTGAAGCTTTCTTT	CASSLPTSFNTEAFF
NA	14	TRBD1	TRBV7-3	TRBJ2-3	TGTGCCAGCAGCTTAACACAGGGGCCAGATACGCAGTATTTT	CASSLTQGPDTQYF
NA	12	TRBD1	TRBV11-1	TRBJ1-1	TGTGCCAGCAGCTTAGGGACAGGGGAAGCTTTCTTT	CASSLGTGEAFF
NA	15	NA	TRBV9	TRBJ2-7	TGTGCCAGCAGCGTAGCGGGTCGCAGGGACGACGAGCAGTACTTC	CASSVAGRRDDEQYF
NA	14	NA	TRBV7-9	TRBJ2-3	TGTGCCAGCAGCTTAGTTGCGGCCACAGATACGCAGTATTTT	CASSLVAATDTQYF
NA	14	NA	TRBV7-9	TRBJ2-7	TGTGCCAGCAGCTCCGGGACGCACTCCTACGAGCAGTACTTC	CASSSGTHSYEQYF
NA	14	TRBD1	TRBV9	TRBJ1-5	TGTGCCAGCAGCGTCGGGCAGGGGGTCCAGCCCCAGCATTTT	CASSVGQGVQPQHF
few	13	TRBD1	TRBV12-5	TRBJ1-1	TGTGCTAGTCAGGGACAGACGAACACTGAAGCTTTCTTT	CASQGQTNTEAFF
NA	15	TRBD2	TRBV19	TRBJ2-1	TGTGCCAGTAGTATGCGGGGGGGCTCCTACAATGAGCAGTTCTTC	CASSMRGGSYNEQFF